This TCR beta chain was identified during a study of shared clonotypes between healthy human individuals (dated by TCRdb to 2020 to 2022). Regarding the study in general: A couple of women and a few men aged 18 to 49 years were included in the cohort. Blood TCR repertoires of 5 or 6 healthy adults were deeply sequenced to estimate repertoire size and the extent of clonotype sharing between individuals. Leukapheresis yielded between about 0.9 and 8.9 billion PBMCs per donor. To increase sequencing depth and limit assay-specific biases, TCR repertoire library preparation and sequencing were carried out by different laboratories using diverse techniques. What the authors observed across the whole study: Pairwise subsampling led to the expectation that sequencing depth would affect the degree of clonotype sharing among donors. Because the study included a small number of donors, the genetic and exposure-history diversity represented was limited. Sampling was limited to blood, and TCR repertoires in tissue likely differ from TCR repertoires in blood.

Of note for this clone: Its antigen is still unknown. It has no much larger one-base neighbor in the sample; base qualities were not kept.

The donors were healthy, HIV-negative adults who had no recently reported acute infections or vaccinations. Every donor was a Caucasian adult residing in Nashville, Tennessee, USA. For unsorted samples, about 90 million PBMCs were counted, and genomic DNA was extracted using the QIAamp DNA Blood Mini kit. Blood was obtained by leukapheresis, after which PBMCs were separated by Ficoll-Histopaque density gradient centrifugation and cryopreserved in liquid nitrogen vapor phase. Using the deep immunoSEQ assay, multiplex PCR amplified TCR CDR3 regions from genomic DNA. Extracted genomic DNA from each cell subset was distributed evenly across all wells of several immunoSEQ 96-well plates, and each plate was treated as a replicate. For unsorted PBMC, approximately 300 ng of genomic DNA, equivalent to approximately 28,000 T cell genomes, went into each replicate PCR. Ten immunoSEQ deep assay plates were used to sequence the unsorted PBMC genomic DNA. The purified libraries were quantified using a Qubit 3.0 fluorometer, sized with a Bioanalyzer 2100, and then quantified again using the KAPA Library Quantification kit. A separate single-read 150-cycle Illumina NextSeq 550 flow cell was used to sequence each immunoSEQ 96-well plate. Per the source publication's procedure: The immunoSEQ output contained only junctional sequences without quality scores, so filtering could not match that applied to full-length reads. Sequences were annotated with PyIR, a Python wrapper for IgBLAST v1.9, using IMGT germline references to assign V/J genes and CDR3. Reads were removed for weak V/J assignments (E-value above 1e-6), missing CDR3, stop codons, out-of-frame junctions, or ambiguous translated residues. V3J clonotypes were defined by identical inferred V gene, J gene, and CDR3 amino acid sequence. The percentage overlap between two repertoires was calculated by dividing the number of shared unique clonotypes by the size of the smaller repertoire. RTK rarefaction, the Chao1 estimator, and Recon v2.1 estimates of unobserved clonotypes were used to assess repertoire richness. TCRdb took this table from immuneACCESS and kept in-frame rearrangements with V and J called. Such tables lack part of the clones; where checked against another copy, unresolved V genes explain under half of the gap, and the rest is unexplained. That table supplies the V and J calls and clone size; D and trimming were determined from the DNA. Across this sample there are approximately 500,000 clones, with 81% seen only once. Roughly 12% of the sample is in the top ten clones.

The junction carries 13 bases between V and J, which are trimmed by 7 bases and 12 bases respectively. The CDR3 contains 11 residues, cysteine and phenylalanine counted. The sequence is cut down to CDR3 DNA, 33 bases in frame from base 1. For CDR1 and CDR2, the germline V gene lists MNHEY and SVGAGI. The chain links TRBV6-5 with TRBJ2-1, with TRBD2 tentatively as D gene (5 bases match). This clonotype was obtained from a woman aged 40 to 49 in good health. Some clones in this sample may be carry-over from other donors' samples. Sequencing was done on a sample of PBMCs. The CDR3 protein: CASTLLGRQFF. The DNA sequence is given as TGTGCCAGCACCCTACTAGGCAGGCAGTTCTTC.